Sequencing of this T cell receptor beta chain was carried out in a study of cytotoxic CD8 clonotypes in ibrutinib-treated CLL. Across the study: The subjects consisted of about a dozen relapsed/refractory and fewer than 16 treatment-naive individuals, with fewer than 18 IGHV unmutated.

The CDR3 runs to 14 residues. V was pared by 3 bases and J by 6 bases, with 7 bases of the junction left unmatched. CDR1 and CDR2 (germline): SGHAT, FQNNGV. This clone showed up just once. TCRdb keeps only in-frame clones here, not all; method: immunoSEQ multiplex PCR. Of roughly 180,000 clones in the sample, about 72% are singletons; the top ten hold 10% to 15%. The chain employs TRBV11-2 and TRBJ2-7, with 8 bases aligning to TRBD1. This receptor was identified in a human donor with chronic lymphocytic leukemia. The sample consisted of PBMCs, taken after 24 months of ibrutinib treatment. CDR3 nucleotide sequence: TGTGCCAGCAGCTTGAGACAGGGGAAAGGCGAGCAGTACTTC. Its protein is CASSLRQGKGEQYF. Complete variable domain (other parts from reference TRBV11-2 and TRBJ2-7): EAGVAQSPRYKIIEKRQSVAFWCNPISGHATLYWYQQILGQGPKLLIQFQNNGVVDDSQLPKDRFSAERLKGVDSTLKIQPAKLEDSAVYLCASSLRQGKGEQYFGPGTRLTVT.